A selection of T cell receptor beta chains follows, all from one sample in a study of OX40 agonist ivuxolimab in advanced cancers. Measured with immunoSEQ multiplex PCR; TCRdb has only the in-frame clones, and not every one. The sample includes roughly 86,000 clones, about 90% of them seen just once. The sample was CD4+ or CD8+ T cells sorted from blood, taken in a trial of the OX40 agonist ivuxolimab. These receptors originate from an adult with an advanced solid tumor such as melanoma, head and neck, liver or kidney cancer. Both conserved end residues are part of each CDR3. The D gene is left open where the match is weak.

v_gene: TRBV28; d_gene: .; CDR3aa: CASSLTGLGLFF
v_gene: TRBV5-1; d_gene: .; CDR3aa: CASSPAGEEAGELFF
v_gene: TRBV28; d_gene: .; CDR3aa: CASSSYGAESNQPQHF
v_gene: TRBV5-6; d_gene: .; CDR3aa: CASRATNEAAPGYEQYF
v_gene: TRBV9; d_gene: TRBD2; CDR3aa: CASSGTSGSTTGELFF
v_gene: TRBV19; d_gene: TRBD1; CDR3aa: CASSMEGAGQPQHF
v_gene: TRBV7-2; d_gene: .; CDR3aa: CASSLVTGPQEAFF
v_gene: TRBV27; d_gene: TRBD2; CDR3aa: CASSPPSGLAGGPGNEQFF
v_gene: TRBV5-4; d_gene: .; CDR3aa: CASSLGSQKETQYF
v_gene: TRBV7-9; d_gene: TRBD1; CDR3aa: CASSPPGQGIQPQHF
v_gene: TRBV5-1; d_gene: TRBD2; CDR3aa: CASRAGGPTDTQYF
v_gene: TRBV9; d_gene: .; CDR3aa: CASSVGAGEGYTF
v_gene: TRBV7-9; d_gene: .; CDR3aa: CASNVGDTQYF
v_gene: TRBV5-6; d_gene: .; CDR3aa: CASSFGGEETQYF
v_gene: TRBV11-2; d_gene: TRBD1; CDR3aa: CASSTGQGGLTDTQYF
v_gene: TRBV11-3; d_gene: TRBD2; CDR3aa: CASSLVVIAGGPYEQYF
v_gene: TRBV5-1; d_gene: .; CDR3aa: CASSLAARANTEAFF
v_gene: TRBV7-2; d_gene: TRBD2; CDR3aa: CASSLALATYEQYF